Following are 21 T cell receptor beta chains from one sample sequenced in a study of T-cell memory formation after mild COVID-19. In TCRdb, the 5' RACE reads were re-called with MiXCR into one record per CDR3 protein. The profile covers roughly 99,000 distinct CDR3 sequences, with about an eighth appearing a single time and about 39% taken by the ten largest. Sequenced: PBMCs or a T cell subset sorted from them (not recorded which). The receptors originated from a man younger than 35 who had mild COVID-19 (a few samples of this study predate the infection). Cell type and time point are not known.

As DNA, the CDR3 is TGCGCCAGCAGCCAAGGGCTCCTCTCTGGAAACACCATATATTTT. Translated: CASSQGLLSGNTIYF. The rearrangement links TRBV4-1 to TRBJ1-3; D is uncertain. Germline lookup yields CDR1 MGHRA and CDR2 YSYEKL. V gave up 1 base and J gave up 0 bases, with 7 bases separating them. There are 15 residues in the CDR3.

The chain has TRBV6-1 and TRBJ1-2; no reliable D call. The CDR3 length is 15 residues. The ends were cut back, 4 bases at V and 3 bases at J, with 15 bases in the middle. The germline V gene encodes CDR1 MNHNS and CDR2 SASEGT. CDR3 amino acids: CASSGPEDGDYGYTF. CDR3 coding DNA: TGTGCCAGCAGTGGACCGGAGGACGGCGACTATGGCTACACCTTC.

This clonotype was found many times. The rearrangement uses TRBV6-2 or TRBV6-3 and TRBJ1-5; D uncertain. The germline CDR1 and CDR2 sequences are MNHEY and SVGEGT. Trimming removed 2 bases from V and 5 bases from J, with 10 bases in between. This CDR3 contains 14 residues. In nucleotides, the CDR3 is TGTGCCAGCAGTTACGGAGACCCCCATCAGCCCCAGCATTTT. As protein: CASSYGDPHQPQHF.

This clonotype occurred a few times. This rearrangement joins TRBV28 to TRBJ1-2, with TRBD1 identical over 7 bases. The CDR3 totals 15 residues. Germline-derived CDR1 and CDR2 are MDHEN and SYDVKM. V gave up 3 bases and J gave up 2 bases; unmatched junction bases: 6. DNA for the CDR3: TGTGCCAGCAGTTTGGGGACAGACTCAAACTATGGCTACACCTTC. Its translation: CASSLGTDSNYGYTF.

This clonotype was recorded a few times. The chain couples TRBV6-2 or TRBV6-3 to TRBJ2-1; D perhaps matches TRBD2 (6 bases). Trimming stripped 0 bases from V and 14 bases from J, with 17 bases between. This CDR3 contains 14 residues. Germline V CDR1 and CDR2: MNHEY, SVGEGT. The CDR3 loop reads CASSYSSVRDWEFF. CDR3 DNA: TGTGCCAGCAGTTACTCGAGTGTTCGGGACTGGGAGTTCTTC.

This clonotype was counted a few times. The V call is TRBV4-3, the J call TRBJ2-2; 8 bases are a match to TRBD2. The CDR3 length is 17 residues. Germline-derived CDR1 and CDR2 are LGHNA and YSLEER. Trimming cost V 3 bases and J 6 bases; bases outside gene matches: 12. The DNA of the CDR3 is TGCGCCAGCAGCCACGCCGGGGGCGGGGGGAAGGCCGGGGAGCTGTTTTTT. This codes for CASSHAGGGGKAGELFF.

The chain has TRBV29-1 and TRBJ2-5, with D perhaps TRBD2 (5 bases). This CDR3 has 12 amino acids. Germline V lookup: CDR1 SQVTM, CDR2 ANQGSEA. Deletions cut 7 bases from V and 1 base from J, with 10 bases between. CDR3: CSARGTQETQYF. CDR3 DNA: TGCAGCGCACGGGGTACCCAAGAGACCCAGTACTTC.

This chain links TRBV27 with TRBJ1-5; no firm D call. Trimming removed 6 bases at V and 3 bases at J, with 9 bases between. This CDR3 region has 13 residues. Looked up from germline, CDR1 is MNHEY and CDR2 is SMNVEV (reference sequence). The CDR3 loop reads CASRRQLNQPQHF. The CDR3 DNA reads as TGTGCCAGCAGACGCCAGCTCAATCAGCCCCAGCATTTT.

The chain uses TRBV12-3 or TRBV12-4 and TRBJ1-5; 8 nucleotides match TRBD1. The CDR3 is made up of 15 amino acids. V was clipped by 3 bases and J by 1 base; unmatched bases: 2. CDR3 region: CASSLDRESNQPQHF. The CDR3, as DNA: TGTGCCAGCAGTTTGGACAGGGAGAGCAATCAGCCCCAGCATTTT.

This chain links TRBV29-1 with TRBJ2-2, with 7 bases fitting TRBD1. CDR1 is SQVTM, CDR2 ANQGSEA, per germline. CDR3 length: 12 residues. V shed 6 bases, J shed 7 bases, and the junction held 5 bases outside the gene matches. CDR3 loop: CSVRQGGGELFF. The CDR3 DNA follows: TGCAGCGTGAGACAGGGCGGCGGGGAGCTGTTTTTT.

The DNA for the CDR3 is TGTGCCAGCAGCTTCCCGTCCGGGACAGGGACCGTCACAGATACGCAGTATTTT. This encodes CASSFPSGTGTVTDTQYF. This sequence joins TRBV11-1 and TRBJ2-3, with 9 positions matching TRBD1. The CDR3 is 18 amino acids. The germline CDR1 and CDR2 sequences are SGHAT and FQDESV (reference sequence). Losses at the gene ends were 3 bases for V and 2 bases for J; bases not matched to a gene: 12. Together with reference TRBV11-1 and TRBJ2-3, the CDR3 gives the full variable domain: EAEVAQSPRYKITEKSQAVAFWCDPISGHATLYWYRQILGQGPELLVQFQDESVVDDSQLPKDRFSAERLKGVDSTLKIQPAELGDSAMYLCASSFPSGTGTVTDTQYFGPGTRLTVL.

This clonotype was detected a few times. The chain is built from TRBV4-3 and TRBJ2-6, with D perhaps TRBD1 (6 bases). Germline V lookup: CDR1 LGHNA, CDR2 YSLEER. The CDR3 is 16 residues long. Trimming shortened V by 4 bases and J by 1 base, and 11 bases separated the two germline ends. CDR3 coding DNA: TGCGCCAGCAGCCCAGGGGTGTCTTCTGGGGCCAACGTCCTGACTTTC. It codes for CASSPGVSSGANVLTF.

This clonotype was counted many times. CDR3 residues: CASSFSSGSSTDTQYF. Written as DNA, the CDR3 is TGTGCCAGCAGCTTCTCGTCGGGCAGCAGCACAGATACGCAGTATTTT. The V call is TRBV7-6, the J call TRBJ2-3; D unclear. CDR1 is SGHVS, CDR2 FNYEAQ, per germline. There are 16 residues in the CDR3. V lost 3 bases, J lost 0 bases, and 13 bases lay in between.

This CDR3 is CASSYGDRDGEKLFF. CDR3 nucleotides: TGTGCCAGCAGTTACGGGGACAGGGATGGGGAAAAACTGTTTTTT. The V and J genes are TRBV6-5 and TRBJ1-4, with 9 bases identical to TRBD1. V was clipped by 2 bases and J by 8 bases; unmatched bases: 6. Per the germline V gene, CDR1 is MNHEY and CDR2 is SVGAGI. The length of the CDR3 is 15 residues.

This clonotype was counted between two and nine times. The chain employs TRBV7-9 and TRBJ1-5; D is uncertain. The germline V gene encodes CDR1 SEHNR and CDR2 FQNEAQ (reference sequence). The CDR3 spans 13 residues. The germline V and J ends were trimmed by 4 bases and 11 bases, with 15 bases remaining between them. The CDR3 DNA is TGTGCCAGCAGCTCAAACCTCGCCTGGGCCCAGCATTTT. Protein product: CASSSNLAWAQHF.

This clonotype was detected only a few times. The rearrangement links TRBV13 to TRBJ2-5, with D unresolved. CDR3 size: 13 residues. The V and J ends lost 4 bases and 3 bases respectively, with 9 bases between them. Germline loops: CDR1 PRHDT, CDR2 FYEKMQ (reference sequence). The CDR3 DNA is TGTGCCAGCAGCTCATCCTCGAAAGAGACCCAGTACTTC. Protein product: CASSSSSKETQYF.

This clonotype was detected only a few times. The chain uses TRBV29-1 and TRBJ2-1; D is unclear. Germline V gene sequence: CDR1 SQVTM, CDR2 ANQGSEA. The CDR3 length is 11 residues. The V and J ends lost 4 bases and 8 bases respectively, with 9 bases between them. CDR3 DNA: TGCAGCGTTGTTATCGACGATGAGCAGTTCTTC. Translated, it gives CSVVIDDEQFF.

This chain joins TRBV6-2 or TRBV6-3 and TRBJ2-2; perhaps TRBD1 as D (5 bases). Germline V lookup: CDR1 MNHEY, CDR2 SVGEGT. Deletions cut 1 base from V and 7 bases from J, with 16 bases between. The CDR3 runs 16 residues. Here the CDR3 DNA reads TGTGCCAGCAGTTACTGGGGCATGAGGAAGGACGGGGAGCTGTTTTTT. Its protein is CASSYWGMRKDGELFF.

The CDR3 spells CAISVKGQNNYEQYF. The CDR3 DNA reads TGTGCCATCAGTGTTAAGGGACAGAATAACTACGAGCAGTACTTC. The chain combines TRBV10-3 with TRBJ2-7, with TRBD1 matching over 7 bases. CDR3 length equals 15 residues. Germline V gives CDR1 ENHRY, CDR2 SYGVKD. V was pared by 4 bases and J by 3 bases, with 9 bases of the junction left unmatched.

CDR3 bases: TGTGCCAGCAGCCCCCAATTTAACACCCCGAACACCGGGGAGCTGTTTTTT. Translation: CASSPQFNTPNTGELFF. The gene calls are TRBV9 and TRBJ2-2; D is undetermined. Germline loops: CDR1 SGDLS, CDR2 YYNGEE. With 4 bases removed from V and 0 bases from J, the gap between germline ends came to 16 bases. The length of the CDR3 is 17 residues.

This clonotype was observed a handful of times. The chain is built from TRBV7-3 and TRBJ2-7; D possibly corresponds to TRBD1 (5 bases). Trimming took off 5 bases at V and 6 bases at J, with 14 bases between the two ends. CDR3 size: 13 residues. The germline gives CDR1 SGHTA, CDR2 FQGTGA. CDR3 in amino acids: CASSPGPTGEQYV. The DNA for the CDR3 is TGTGCCAGCAGCCCAGGGCCCACGGGCGAGCAGTACGTC.